This record looks at one T cell receptor beta chain sequence and its context. The antigen is unknown. The sample belongs to a study of cytomegalovirus exposure and HLA in healthy donors. General study points: When a later analysis was performed, an Asian-associated ancestry cluster reportedly had fewer N-insertions than the approximately 700-donor mean. The authors excluded some V segments, including TRBV6-2 and TRBV6-3, as indistinguishable.

The PCR had 60 Vbeta and 13 Jbeta primers. Some clones are missing from TCRdb's copy, which holds only in-frame ones; the method was immunoSEQ multiplex PCR. The table has around 58,000 clones, roughly 80% seen once; the top ten hold 5%. Looked up from germline, CDR1 is LNHDA and CDR2 is SQIVND (reference sequence). There are 13 residues in the CDR3. The germline V and J ends were trimmed by 3 bases and 4 bases, with 9 bases remaining between them. Sequenced sample: PBMCs. The clonotype originates from a male donor in good health and CMV-seropositive. This chain links TRBV19 with TRBJ1-2; D gene unclear. Here the CDR3 reads CASSIGLSYGYTF. Written as DNA, the CDR3 is TGTGCCAGTAGTATTGGCCTCTCCTATGGCTACACCTTC.